This T cell receptor beta chain was profiled in a study of blood T cell repertoires in COVID-19. Turning to the study itself: The origin of the acute and convalescent COVID-19 samples was the United States, Italy and Spain. In each case, the material was cDNA or gDNA derived from T cells, B-cell-depleted T cells, or PBMCs.

How the authors handled the data: Quantification of nucleated cells was approximated via reference gene primer amplification. Clones were sequenced by immunoSEQ multiplex PCR, and TCRdb holds only the in-frame ones, with some missing. The V and J calls and clone size are taken from that table; D and trimming were inferred from the DNA. The table has about 64,000 clones, roughly 90% seen once. V trimming: 1 base; J trimming: 5 bases; junction bases outside the gene matches: 5. The germline V gene has CDR1 LNHNV and CDR2 YYDKDF (reference sequence). This CDR3 has 15 residues. The V and J genes are TRBV15 and TRBJ2-5, with 9 bases that match TRBD1. The sample consisted of peripheral blood. The TCR sequence derives from a human donor in a cohort sampled during active COVID-19. For the CDR3, the DNA is TGTGCCACCAGCAGAGGGGGACAGGGTGGGGAGACCCAGTACTTC. Translation gives CATSRGGQGGETQYF.